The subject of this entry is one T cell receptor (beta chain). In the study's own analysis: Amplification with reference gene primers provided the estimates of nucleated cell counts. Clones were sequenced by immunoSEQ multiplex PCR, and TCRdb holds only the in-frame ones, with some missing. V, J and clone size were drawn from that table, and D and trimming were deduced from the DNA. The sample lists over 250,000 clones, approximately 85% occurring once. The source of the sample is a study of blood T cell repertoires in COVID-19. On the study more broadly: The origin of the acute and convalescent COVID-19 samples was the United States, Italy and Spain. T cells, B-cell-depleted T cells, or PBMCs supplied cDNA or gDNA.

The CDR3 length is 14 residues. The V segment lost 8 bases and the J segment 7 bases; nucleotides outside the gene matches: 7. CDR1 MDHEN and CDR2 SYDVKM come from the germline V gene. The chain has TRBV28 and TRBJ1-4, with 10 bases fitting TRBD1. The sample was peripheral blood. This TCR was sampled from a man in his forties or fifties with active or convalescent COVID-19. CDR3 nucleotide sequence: TGTGCCAGCCGAACCGGGACAGGGGCTGAAAAACTGTTTTTT. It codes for CASRTGTGAEKLFF.